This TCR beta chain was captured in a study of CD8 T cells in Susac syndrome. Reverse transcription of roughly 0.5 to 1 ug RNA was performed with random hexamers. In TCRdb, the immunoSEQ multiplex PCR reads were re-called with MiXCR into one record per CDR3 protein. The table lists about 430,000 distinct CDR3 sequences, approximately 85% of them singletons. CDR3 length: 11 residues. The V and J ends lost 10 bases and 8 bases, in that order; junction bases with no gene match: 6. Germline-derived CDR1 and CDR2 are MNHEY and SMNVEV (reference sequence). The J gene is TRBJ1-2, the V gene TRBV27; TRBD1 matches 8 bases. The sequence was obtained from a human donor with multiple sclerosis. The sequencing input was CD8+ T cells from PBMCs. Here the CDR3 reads CATQTGVGYTF. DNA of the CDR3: TGTGCCACCCAGACAGGGGTGGGCTACACCTTC.